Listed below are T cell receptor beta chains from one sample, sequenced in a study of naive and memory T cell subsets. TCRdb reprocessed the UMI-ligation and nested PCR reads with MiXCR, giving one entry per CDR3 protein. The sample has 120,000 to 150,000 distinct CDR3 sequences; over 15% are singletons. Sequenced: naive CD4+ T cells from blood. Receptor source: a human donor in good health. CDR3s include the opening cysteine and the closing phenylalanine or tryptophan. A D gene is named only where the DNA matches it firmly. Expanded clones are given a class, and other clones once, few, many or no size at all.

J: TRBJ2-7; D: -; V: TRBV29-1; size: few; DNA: TGCAGCGTTACAGGGTCAAGCTCCTACGAGCAGTACTTC; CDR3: CSVTGSSSYEQYF
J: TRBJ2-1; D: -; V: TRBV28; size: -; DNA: TGTGCCAGCAGTTTAAACCTCAATGAGCAGTTCTTC; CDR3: CASSLNLNEQFF
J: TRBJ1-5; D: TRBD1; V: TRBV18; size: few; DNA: TGTGCCAGCTCACTCTCGGACAGGGGGCCTCAGCCCCAGCATTTT; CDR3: CASSLSDRGPQPQHF
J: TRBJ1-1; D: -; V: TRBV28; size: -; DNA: TGTGCCAGCAGCCCCGGAGGGCCGAACACTGAAGCTTTCTTT; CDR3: CASSPGGPNTEAFF
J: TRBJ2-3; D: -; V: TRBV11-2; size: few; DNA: TGTGCCAGCGGCCAGGGAACAGATACGCAGTATTTT; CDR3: CASGQGTDTQYF
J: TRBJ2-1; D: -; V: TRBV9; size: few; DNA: TGTGCCAGCAGCAGCGGGCGGGTAGAACCGGTCTTC; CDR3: CASSSGRVEPVF
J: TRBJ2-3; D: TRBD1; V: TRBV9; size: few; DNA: TGTGCCAGCAGCCCTCCGCCGGGGACAGGGAGGGGTACGCAGTATTTT; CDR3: CASSPPPGTGRGTQYF
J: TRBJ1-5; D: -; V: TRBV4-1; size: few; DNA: TGCGCCAGCAGCCAAGCAGACAATAAGAATCAGCCCCAGCATTTT; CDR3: CASSQADNKNQPQHF
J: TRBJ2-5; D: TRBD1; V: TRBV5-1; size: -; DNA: TGCGCCAGCAGCCTGGAGGGACAGGTAGTAGGGACCCAGTACTTC; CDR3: CASSLEGQVVGTQYF
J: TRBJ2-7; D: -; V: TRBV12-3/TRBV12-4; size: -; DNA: TGTGCCAGCAGTTTAGATCTCGGGGGTACCTACGAGCAGTACTTC; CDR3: CASSLDLGGTYEQYF
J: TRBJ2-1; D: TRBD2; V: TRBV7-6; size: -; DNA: TGTGCCAGCAGCCCGCTTAGCGGGACCTACAATGAGCAGTTCTTC; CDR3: CASSPLSGTYNEQFF
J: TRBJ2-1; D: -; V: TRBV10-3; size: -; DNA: TGTGCCATCAGTGCCCAGAATGAGCAGTTCTTC; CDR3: CAISAQNEQFF
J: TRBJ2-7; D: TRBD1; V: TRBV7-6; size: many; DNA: TGTGCCAGCAGCTTAAGCCCGGGGACAGGGGACCGCTACGAGCAGTACTTC; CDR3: CASSLSPGTGDRYEQYF
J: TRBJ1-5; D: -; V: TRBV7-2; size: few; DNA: TGTGCCAGCAGCTTAGAATGGCAGCCCCAGCATTTT; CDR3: CASSLEWQPQHF
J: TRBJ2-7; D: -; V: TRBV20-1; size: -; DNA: TGCAGTGCTAGAGCGCCGGACTACGAGCAGTACTTC; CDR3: CSARAPDYEQYF
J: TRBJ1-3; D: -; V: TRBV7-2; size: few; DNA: TGTGCCAGCAGCTTCACTGGAAACACCATATATTTT; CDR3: CASSFTGNTIYF
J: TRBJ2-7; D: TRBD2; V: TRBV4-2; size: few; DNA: TGTGCCAGCAGCCAACCTATACTAGCGGAAAAAGGTTACGAGCAGTACTTC; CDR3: CASSQPILAEKGYEQYF
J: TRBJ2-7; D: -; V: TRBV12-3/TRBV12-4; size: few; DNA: TGTGCCAGCAGTTTGGGGAGAAAGAGCTCCTACGAGCAGTACTTC; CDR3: CASSLGRKSSYEQYF
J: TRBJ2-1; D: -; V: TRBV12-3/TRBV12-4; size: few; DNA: TGTGCCAGCAGGAGGGAGCCCTACAATGAGCAGTTCTTC; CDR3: CASRREPYNEQFF
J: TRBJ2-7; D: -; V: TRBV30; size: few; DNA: TGTGCCTGGAGTGAGGGGTCTCAGAGGGAGCAGTACTTC; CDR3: CAWSEGSQREQYF
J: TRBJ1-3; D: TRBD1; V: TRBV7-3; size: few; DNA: TGTGCCAGCAGCAAGGGACAGGCCTCTGGAAACACCATATATTTT; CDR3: CASSKGQASGNTIYF
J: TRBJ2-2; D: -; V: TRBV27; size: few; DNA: TGTGCCAGCAGTTGGGGGGGACACCCGAACACCGGGGAGCTGTTTTTT; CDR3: CASSWGGHPNTGELFF
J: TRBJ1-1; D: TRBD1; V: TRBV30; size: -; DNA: TGTGCCTGGAGTAAAGACAGGGTAGTGTACACTGAAGCTTTCTTT; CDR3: CAWSKDRVVYTEAFF
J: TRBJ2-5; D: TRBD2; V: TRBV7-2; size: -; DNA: TGTGCCAGCAGCCGCGACGACGGGACTAGCGGGGACTGGAGGGGCGAGACCCAGTACTTC; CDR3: CASSRDDGTSGDWRGETQYF
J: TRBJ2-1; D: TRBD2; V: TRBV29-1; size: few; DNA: TGCAGCGTTGAGGTCGGACTAGCATCCTACAATGAGCAGTTCTTC; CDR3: CSVEVGLASYNEQFF
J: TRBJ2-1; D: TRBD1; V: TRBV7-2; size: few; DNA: TGTGCCAGCAGCTTAGGGACAGGGGGCCTGGGTGAGCAGTTCTTC; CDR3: CASSLGTGGLGEQFF
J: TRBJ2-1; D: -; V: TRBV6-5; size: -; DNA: TGTGCCAGCAGCCCCCAGGGTCTGGATGAGCAGTTCTTC; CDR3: CASSPQGLDEQFF
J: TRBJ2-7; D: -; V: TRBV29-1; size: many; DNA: TGCAGCGTTGATTCCCCCACTGGGGCGGGGCCCTACGAGCAGTACTTC; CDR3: CSVDSPTGAGPYEQYF
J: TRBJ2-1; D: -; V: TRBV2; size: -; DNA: TGTGCCAGCAGGCCACTAGTGAGCTCCTACAATGAGCAGTTCTTC; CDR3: CASRPLVSSYNEQFF
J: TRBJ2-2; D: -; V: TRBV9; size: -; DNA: TGTGCCAGCAGCGCCGAGGCTAGCGCTACCGGGGAGCTGTTTTTT; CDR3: CASSAEASATGELFF
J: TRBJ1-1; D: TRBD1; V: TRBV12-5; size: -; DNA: TGTGCTAGTGGTCCAGGGGGGAACACTGAAGCTTTCTTT; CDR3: CASGPGGNTEAFF
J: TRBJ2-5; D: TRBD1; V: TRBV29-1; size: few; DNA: TGCAGCGTTGCGGGACAGGGGAGGCGAGAGACCCAGTACTTC; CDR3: CSVAGQGRRETQYF
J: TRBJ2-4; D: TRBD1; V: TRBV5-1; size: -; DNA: TGCGCCAGCAGCTTGGAACCGGGACAGGGGAAGGTAGCCAAAAACATTCAGTACTTC; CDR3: CASSLEPGQGKVAKNIQYF
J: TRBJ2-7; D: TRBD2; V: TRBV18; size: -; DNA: TGTGCCAGCTCACCGAAAATGACTAGCGGGAGTAGCGAGCAGTACTTC; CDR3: CASSPKMTSGSSEQYF
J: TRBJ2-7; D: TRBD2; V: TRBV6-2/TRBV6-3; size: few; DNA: TGTGCCAGCAGTTTGGGACTAGGATACTACGAGCAGTACTTC; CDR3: CASSLGLGYYEQYF
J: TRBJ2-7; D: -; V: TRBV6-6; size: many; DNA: TGTGCCAGCAGCCGAACCAGCTACGAGCAGTACTTC; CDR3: CASSRTSYEQYF
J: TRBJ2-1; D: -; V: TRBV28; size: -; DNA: TGTGCCAGCGGGGCGGGAAGGGGTGAGCAGTTCTTC; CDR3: CASGAGRGEQFF
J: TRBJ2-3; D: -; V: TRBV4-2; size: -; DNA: TGTGCCAGCAGCCTAAAGGGAGGCACAGATACGCAGTATTTT; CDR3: CASSLKGGTDTQYF
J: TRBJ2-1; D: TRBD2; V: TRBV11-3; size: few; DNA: TGTGCCAGCAGCTTAGGATGGACTAGCGGGAGGGAGGCGTCCTACAATGAGCAGTTCTTC; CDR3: CASSLGWTSGREASYNEQFF
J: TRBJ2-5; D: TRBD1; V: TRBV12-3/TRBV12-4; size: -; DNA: TGTGCCAGCAGACGGACAGGGAGAGAGGAGACCCAGTACTTC; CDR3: CASRRTGREETQYF
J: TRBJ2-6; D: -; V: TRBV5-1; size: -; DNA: TGCGCCAGCAGCTTGGCCCTACAGAGCTCTGGGGCCAACGTCCTGACTTTC; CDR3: CASSLALQSSGANVLTF
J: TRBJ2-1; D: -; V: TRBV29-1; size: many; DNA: TGCAGCGTTGAAGACTACCGCACGAGGCGGAATGAGCAGTTCTTC; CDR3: CSVEDYRTRRNEQFF
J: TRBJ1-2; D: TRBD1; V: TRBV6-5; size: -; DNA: TGTGCCAGCAGTTACTCGGGACAGGGCGACTATGGCTACACCTTC; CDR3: CASSYSGQGDYGYTF
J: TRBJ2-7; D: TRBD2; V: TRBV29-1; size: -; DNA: TGCAGCGCCGGGACTAGAGGGCCCTACGAGCAGTACTTC; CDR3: CSAGTRGPYEQYF
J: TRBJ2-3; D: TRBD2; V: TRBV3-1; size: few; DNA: TGTGCCAGCAGCCAGATAGCGGGGCGTTCTAGCACAGATACGCAGTATTTT; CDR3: CASSQIAGRSSTDTQYF
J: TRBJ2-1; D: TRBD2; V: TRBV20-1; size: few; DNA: TGCAGTGCTACCGGGAGGGCTCTCTATGAGCAGTTCTTC; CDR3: CSATGRALYEQFF